This note documents a single T cell receptor (beta chain) sequence. What it binds is not known. The data derive from a study of CD8 T cells in Susac syndrome. Germline CDR1 and CDR2: MGHRA and YSYEKL. V lost 3 bases, J lost 0 bases, and 6 bases lay in between. The CDR3 loop spans 14 amino acids. An input of about 0.5 to 1 ug of RNA was subjected to reverse transcription using random hexamers. The authors amplified TCR beta CDR3 across 54 Vbeta and 13 Jbeta using immunoSEQ multiplex PCR. TCRdb re-called the immunoSEQ multiplex PCR reads through MiXCR, storing one row per CDR3 protein. This sample yields about 400,000 distinct CDR3 sequences, of which more than 80% are seen a single time; under 0.15% belongs to the top ten. Study outcomes and limitations: The study recognized that its TCR sequencing and HLA analysis covered a relatively small number of individuals.

This chain uses TRBV4-1 with TRBJ2-1, with no clear D. Sequencing was carried out using CD8+ T cells from PBMCs. The receptor comes from a human donor with multiple sclerosis. CDR3 protein: CASSHTSSYNEQFF. The CDR3, as DNA: TGCGCCAGCAGCCACACCAGCTCCTACAATGAGCAGTTCTTC.